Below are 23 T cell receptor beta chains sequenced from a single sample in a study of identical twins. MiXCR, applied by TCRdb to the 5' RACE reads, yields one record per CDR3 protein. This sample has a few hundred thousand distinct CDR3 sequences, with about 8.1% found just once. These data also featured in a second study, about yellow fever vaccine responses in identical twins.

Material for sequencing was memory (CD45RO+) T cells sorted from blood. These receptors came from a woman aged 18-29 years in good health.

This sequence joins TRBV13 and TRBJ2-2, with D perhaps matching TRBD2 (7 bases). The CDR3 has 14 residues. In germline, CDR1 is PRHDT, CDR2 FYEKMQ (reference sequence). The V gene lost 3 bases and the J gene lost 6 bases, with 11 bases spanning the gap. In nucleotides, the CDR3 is TGTGCCAGCAGCTTTGCCGGGGGGCCCGGGGAGCTGTTTTTT. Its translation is CASSFAGGPGELFF.

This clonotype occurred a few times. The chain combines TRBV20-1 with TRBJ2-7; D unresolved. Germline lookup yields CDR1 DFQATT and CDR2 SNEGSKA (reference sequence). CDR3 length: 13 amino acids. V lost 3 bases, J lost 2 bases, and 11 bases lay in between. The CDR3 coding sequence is TGCAGTGCTAGCGCAGATCGAACCTACGAGCAGTACGTC. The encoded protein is CSASADRTYEQYV.

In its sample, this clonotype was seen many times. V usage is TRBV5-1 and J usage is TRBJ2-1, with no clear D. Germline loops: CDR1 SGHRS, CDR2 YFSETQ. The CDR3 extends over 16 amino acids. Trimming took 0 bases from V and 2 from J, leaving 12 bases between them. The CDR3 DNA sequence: TGCGCCAGCAGCTTGGCGGCAGTCGACCCCTACAATGAGCAGTTCTTC. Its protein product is CASSLAAVDPYNEQFF.

The chain's CDR3 is CASTSRQGVMNTEAFF. The CDR3 coding sequence is TGTGCCAGCACTTCTCGACAGGGCGTAATGAACACTGAAGCTTTCTTT. V usage is TRBV3-1 and J usage is TRBJ1-1, with 7 bases aligning to TRBD1. The germline V gene encodes CDR1 LGHDT and CDR2 YNNKEL (reference sequence). This CDR3 has 16 residues. After removal of 7 bases from V and 0 bases from J, the junction contained 11 bases not matched to a gene.

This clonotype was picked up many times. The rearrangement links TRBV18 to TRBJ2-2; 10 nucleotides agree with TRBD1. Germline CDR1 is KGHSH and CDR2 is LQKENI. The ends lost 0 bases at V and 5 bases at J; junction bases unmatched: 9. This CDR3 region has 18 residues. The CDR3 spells CASSPPDAWTGGTGELFF. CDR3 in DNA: TGTGCCAGCTCACCACCGGATGCGTGGACAGGGGGGACCGGGGAGCTGTTTTTT.

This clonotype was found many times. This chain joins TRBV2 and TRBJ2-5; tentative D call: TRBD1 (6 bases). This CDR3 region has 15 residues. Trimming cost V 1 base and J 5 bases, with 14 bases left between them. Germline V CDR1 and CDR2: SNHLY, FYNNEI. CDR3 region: CASSEDRAGRETQYF. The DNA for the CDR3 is TGTGCCAGCAGTGAAGACAGGGCAGGTCGGGAGACCCAGTACTTC.

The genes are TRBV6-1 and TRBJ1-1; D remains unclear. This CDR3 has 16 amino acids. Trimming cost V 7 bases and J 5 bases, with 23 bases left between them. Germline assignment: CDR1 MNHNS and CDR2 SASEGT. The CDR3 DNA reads TGTGCCAGCAATGCCACCCCCGGGCTGATGAGGACTGAAGCTTTCTTT. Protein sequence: CASNATPGLMRTEAFF.

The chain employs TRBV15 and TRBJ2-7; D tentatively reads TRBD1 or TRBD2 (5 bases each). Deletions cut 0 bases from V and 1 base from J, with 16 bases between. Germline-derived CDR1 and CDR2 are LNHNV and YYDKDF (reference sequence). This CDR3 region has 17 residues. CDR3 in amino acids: CATSRDVLRWGSYEQYF. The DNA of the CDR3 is TGTGCCACCAGCAGAGATGTCCTGAGGTGGGGGTCCTACGAGCAGTACTTC.

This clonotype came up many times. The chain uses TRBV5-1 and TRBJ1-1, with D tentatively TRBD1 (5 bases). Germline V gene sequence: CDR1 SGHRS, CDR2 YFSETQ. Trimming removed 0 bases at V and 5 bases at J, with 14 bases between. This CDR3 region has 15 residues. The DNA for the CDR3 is TGCGCCAGCAGCTTGGACGAGGGCAGGGCGACTGAAGCTTTCTTT. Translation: CASSLDEGRATEAFF.

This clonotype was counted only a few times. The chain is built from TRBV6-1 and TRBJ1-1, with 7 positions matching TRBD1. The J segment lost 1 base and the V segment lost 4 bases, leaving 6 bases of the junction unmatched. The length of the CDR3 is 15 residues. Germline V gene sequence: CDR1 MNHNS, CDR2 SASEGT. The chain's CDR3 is CASSGTGTENTEAFF. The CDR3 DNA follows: TGTGCCAGCAGTGGAACCGGGACAGAGAACACTGAAGCTTTCTTT.

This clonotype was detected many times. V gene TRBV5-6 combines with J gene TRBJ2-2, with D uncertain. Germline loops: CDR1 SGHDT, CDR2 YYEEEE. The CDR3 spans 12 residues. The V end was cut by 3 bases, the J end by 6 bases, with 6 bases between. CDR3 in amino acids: CASSWTAGELFF. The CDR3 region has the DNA TGTGCCAGCAGCTGGACGGCCGGGGAGCTGTTTTTT.

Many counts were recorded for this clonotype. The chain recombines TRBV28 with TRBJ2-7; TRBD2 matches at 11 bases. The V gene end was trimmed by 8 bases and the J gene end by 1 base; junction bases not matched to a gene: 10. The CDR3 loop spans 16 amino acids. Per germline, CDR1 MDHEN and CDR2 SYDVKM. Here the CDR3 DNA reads TGTGCCAGCCTCCGGACCGGGACTAGCGGTTCCTACGAGCAGTACTTC. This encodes CASLRTGTSGSYEQYF.

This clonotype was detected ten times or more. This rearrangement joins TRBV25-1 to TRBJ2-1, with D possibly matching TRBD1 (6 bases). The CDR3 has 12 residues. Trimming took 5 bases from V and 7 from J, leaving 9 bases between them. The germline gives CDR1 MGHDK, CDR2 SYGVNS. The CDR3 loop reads CASSTGTNEQFF. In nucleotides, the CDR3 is TGTGCCAGCAGTACAGGGACGAATGAGCAGTTCTTC. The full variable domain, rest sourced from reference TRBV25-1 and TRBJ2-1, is EADIYQTPRYLVIGTGKKITLECSQTMGHDKMYWYQQDPGMELHLIHYSYGVNSTEKGDLSSESTVSRIRTEHFPLTLESARPSHTSQYLCASSTGTNEQFFGPGTRLTVL.

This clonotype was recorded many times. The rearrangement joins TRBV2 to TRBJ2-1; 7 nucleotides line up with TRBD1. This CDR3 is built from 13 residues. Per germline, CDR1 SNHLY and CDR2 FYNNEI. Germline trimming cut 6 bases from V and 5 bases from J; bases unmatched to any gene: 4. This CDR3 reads CASRPGQHNEQFF. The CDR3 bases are TGTGCCAGCAGGCCGGGACAGCACAATGAGCAGTTCTTC.

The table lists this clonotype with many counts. CDR3 sequence: CASSSRLAGDETQYF. CDR3 DNA sequence: TGCGCCAGCAGCAGCAGACTAGCGGGAGACGAGACCCAGTACTTC. The rearrangement links TRBV5-1 to TRBJ2-5, with 12 bases aligning to TRBD2. Unmatched junction bases numbered 6, after V lost 4 bases and J lost 5 bases. Germline V gives CDR1 SGHRS, CDR2 YFSETQ. The CDR3 is made up of 15 amino acids.

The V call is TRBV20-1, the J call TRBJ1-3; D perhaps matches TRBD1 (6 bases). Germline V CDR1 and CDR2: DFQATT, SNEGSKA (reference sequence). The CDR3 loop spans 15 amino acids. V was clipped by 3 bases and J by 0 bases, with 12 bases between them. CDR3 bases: TGCAGTGCTAGGCCGGACAGTATCTCTGGAAACACCATATATTTT. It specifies CSARPDSISGNTIYF.

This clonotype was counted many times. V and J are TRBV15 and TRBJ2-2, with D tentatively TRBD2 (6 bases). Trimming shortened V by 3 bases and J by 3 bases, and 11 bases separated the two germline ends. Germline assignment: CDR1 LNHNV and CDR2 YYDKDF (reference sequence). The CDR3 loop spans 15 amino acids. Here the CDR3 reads CATSSPSEHTGELFF. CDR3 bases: TGTGCCACCAGCAGCCCTAGCGAACACACCGGGGAGCTGTTTTTT.

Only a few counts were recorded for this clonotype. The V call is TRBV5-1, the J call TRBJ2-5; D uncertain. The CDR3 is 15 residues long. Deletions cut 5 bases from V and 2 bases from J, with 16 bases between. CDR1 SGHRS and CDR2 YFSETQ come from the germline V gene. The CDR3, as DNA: TGCGCCAGCAGTAGGCGCGTGGGCCCTCAAGAGACCCAGTACTTC. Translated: CASSRRVGPQETQYF.

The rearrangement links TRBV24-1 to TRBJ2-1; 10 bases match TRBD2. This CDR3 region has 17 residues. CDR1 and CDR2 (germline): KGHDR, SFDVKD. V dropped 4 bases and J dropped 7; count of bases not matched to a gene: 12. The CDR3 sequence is CATSDRPSSGSRNEQFF. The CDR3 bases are TGTGCCACCAGTGACCGTCCGTCTAGCGGGAGCCGGAATGAGCAGTTCTTC.

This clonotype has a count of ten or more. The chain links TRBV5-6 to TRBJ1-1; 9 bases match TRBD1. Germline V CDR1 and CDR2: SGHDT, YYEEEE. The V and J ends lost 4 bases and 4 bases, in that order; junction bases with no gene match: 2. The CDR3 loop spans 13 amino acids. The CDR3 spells CASSVTGGTEAFF. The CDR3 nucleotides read TGTGCCAGCAGCGTGACAGGGGGCACTGAAGCTTTCTTT.

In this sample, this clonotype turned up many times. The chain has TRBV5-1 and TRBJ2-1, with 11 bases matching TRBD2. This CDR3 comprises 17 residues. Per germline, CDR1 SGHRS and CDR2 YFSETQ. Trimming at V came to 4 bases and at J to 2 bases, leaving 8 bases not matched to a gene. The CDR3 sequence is CASSPEPSGGTYNEQFF. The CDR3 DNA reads TGCGCCAGCAGCCCCGAACCTAGCGGGGGGACCTACAATGAGCAGTTCTTC.

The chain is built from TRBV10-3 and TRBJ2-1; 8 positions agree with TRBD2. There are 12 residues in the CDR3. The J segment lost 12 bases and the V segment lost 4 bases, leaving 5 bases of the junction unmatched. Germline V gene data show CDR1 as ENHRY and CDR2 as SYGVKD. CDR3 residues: CAISGGGKGQFF. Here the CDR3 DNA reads TGTGCCATCAGTGGCGGGGGGAAGGGGCAGTTCTTC.

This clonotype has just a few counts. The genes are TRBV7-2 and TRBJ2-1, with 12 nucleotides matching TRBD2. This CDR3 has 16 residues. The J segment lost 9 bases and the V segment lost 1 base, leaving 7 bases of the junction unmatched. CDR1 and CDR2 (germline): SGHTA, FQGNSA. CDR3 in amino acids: CASSLVLAGGRVEQFF. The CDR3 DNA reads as TGTGCCAGCAGCTTAGTACTAGCGGGAGGAAGAGTTGAGCAGTTCTTC.